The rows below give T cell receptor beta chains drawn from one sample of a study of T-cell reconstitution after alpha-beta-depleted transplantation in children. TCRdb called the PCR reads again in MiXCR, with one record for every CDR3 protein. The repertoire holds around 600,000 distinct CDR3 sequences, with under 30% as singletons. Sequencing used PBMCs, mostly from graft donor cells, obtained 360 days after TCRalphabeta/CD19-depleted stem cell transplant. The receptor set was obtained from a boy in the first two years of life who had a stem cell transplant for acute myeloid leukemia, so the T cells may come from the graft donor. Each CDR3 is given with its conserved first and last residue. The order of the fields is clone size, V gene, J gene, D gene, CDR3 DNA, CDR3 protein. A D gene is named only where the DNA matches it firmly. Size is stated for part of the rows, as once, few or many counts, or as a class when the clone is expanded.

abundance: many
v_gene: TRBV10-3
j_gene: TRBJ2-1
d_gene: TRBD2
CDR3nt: TGTGCCACCCGGACTAGCGGGGGTCCCGATGGCAATGAGCAGTTCTTC
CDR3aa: CATRTSGGPDGNEQFF

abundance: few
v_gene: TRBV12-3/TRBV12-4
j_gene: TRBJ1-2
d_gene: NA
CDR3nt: TGTGCCAGCAGTTTCAGACCCTATACTTCTGGCTACACCTTC
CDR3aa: CASSFRPYTSGYTF

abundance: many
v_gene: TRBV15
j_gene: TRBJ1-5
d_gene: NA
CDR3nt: TGTGCCACCAGTTTATCGACAGAAGATCAGCCCCAGCATTTT
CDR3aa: CATSLSTEDQPQHF

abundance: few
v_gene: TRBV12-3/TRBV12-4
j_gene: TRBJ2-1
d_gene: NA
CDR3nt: TGTGCCAGCAGTCGTCTTGCGGGGTCCGGGAGCTCCTACAATGAGCAGTTCTTC
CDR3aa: CASSRLAGSGSSYNEQFF

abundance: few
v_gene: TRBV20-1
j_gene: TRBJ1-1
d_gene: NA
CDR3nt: TGCAGTGCTAGAGGGGTTAGGGGGAACACTGAAGCTTTCTTT
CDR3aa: CSARGVRGNTEAFF

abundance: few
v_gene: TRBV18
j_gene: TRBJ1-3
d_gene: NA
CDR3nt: TGTGCCAGCTCACCACGGGCGGACTCTGGAAACACCATATATTTT
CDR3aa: CASSPRADSGNTIYF

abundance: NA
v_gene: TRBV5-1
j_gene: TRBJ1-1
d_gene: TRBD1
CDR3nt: TGCGCCAGCAGCCCCAGGACAGGGGGCGCGAACACTGAAGCTTTCTTT
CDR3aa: CASSPRTGGANTEAFF

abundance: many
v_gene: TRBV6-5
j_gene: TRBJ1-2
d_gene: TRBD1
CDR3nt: TGTGCCAGCAGTTACGCAGGGACAGACTATGGCTACACCTTC
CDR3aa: CASSYAGTDYGYTF

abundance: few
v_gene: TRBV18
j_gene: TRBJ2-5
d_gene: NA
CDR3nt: TGTGCCAGCTCTCCGAGGGTCTACCAAGAGACCCAGTACTTC
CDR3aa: CASSPRVYQETQYF

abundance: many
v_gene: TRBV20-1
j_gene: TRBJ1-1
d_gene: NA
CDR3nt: TGCAGTGCTATGATGAGGAACACTGAAGCTTTCTTT
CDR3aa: CSAMMRNTEAFF

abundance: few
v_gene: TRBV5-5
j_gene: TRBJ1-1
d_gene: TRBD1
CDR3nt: TGTGCCGGGGATGACAGGGAAAGGGGCACTGAAGCTTTCTTT
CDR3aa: CAGDDRERGTEAFF

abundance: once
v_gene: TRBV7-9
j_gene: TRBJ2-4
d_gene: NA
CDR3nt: TGTGCCAGCAGCGCCCGAAGGACAGCCACTAAAAACATTCAGTACTTC
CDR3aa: CASSARRTATKNIQYF

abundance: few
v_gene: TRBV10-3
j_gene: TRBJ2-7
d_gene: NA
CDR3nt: TGTGCCATCAGTGGGACGGGCACGGGACGATACGAGCAGTACTTC
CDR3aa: CAISGTGTGRYEQYF

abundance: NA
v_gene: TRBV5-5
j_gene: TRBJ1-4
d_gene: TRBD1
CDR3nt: TGTGCCAGCAGCTCGACCAGGGGGCGCGGTGAAAAACTGTTTTTT
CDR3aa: CASSSTRGRGEKLFF

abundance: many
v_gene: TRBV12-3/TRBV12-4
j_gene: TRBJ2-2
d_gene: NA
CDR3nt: TGTGCCAGCAGCCCAATAATGCCCAGACGGGGACACTCTGGGGAGGAGCTGTTTTTT
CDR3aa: CASSPIMPRRGHSGEELFF

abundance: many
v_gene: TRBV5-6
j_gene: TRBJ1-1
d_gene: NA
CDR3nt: TGTGCCAGCAGCTTCTTAATTAAACAGAGGAACACTGAAGCTTTCTTT
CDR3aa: CASSFLIKQRNTEAFF

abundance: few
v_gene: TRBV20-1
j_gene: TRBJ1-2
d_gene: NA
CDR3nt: TGCAGTGCGTCGGGATCTCTTTACTATGGCTACACCTTC
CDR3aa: CSASGSLYYGYTF

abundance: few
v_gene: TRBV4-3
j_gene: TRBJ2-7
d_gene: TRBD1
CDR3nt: TGCGCCAGCAGCCCCAGCAGGGGGTTAGGTCCTTACGAGCAGTACTTC
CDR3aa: CASSPSRGLGPYEQYF

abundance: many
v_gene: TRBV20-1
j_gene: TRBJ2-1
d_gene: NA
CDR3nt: TGCAGTGCTAGGGCTAGCAATGAGCAGTTCTTC
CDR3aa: CSARASNEQFF

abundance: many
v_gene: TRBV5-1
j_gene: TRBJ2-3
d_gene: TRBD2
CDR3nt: TGCGCCAGCAGCCAGCGGGGGCACACAGATACGCAGTATTTT
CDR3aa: CASSQRGHTDTQYF

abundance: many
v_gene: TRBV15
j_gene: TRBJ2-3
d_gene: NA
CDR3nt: TGTGCCACCAGCGTCCGGGGCGGAGGGAGACTGCTGGTGTCGGCAGATACGCAGTATTTT
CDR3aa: CATSVRGGGRLLVSADTQYF

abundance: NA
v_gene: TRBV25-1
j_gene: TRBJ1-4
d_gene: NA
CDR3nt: TGTGCCAGCAGTGAGCGCGCGGGCGGCCGAAATGAAAAACTGTTTTTT
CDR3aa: CASSERAGGRNEKLFF

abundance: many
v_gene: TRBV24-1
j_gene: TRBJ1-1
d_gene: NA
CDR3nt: TGTGCCACCAGTGATTTACGCAGTACTGAAGCTTTCTTT
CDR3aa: CATSDLRSTEAFF

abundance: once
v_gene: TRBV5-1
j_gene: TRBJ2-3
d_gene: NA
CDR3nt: TGCGCCAGCAGCCCACCCGCGAGGGGCCCCACAGATACGCAGTATTTT
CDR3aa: CASSPPARGPTDTQYF

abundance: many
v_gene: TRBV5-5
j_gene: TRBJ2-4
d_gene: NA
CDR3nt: TGTGCCAGCAGCTTGGATACCCAAGGAGCCAAAAACATTCAGTACTTC
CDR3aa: CASSLDTQGAKNIQYF

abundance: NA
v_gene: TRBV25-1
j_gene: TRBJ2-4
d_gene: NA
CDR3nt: TGTGCCAGCAGTGACCTACAGGGGAGGGAAAACATTCAGTACTTC
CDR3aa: CASSDLQGRENIQYF

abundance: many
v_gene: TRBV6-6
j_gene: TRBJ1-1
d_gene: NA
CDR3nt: TGTGCCAGCAGTTACGGGGGCATAAGTGAAGCTTTCTTT
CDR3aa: CASSYGGISEAFF

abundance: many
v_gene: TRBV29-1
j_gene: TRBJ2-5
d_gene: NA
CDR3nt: TGCAGCGTTGAAAAGAGGGAGACCCAGTACTTC
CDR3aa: CSVEKRETQYF

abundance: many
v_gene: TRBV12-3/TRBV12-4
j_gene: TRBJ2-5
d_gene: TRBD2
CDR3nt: TGTGCCAGCAGTTTGGACGGGGGGGCGGGAGAGACCCAGTACTTC
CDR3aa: CASSLDGGAGETQYF

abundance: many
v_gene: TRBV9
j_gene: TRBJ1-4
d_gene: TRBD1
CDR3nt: TGTGCCAGCAGCGTGACAGGGAGGGGTGAAAAACTGTTTTTT
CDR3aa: CASSVTGRGEKLFF

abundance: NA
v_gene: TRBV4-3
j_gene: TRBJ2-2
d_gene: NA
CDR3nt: TGCGCCAGCAGCCAAGAGGGAAAGGGGAACACCGGGGAGCTGTTTTTT
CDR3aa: CASSQEGKGNTGELFF

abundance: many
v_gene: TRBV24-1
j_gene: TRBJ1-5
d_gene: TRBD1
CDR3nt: TGTGCCACCGCCCCGGGACAGGGAACCAATCAGCCCCAGCATTTT
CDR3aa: CATAPGQGTNQPQHF

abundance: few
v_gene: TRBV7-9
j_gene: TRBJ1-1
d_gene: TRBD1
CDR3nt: TGTGCCAGCAGCTTATCCGGGACAGCAGAAGCTTTCTTT
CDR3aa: CASSLSGTAEAFF

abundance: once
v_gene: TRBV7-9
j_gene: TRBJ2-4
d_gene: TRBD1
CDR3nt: TGTGCCAGCAGCTTAAAGACAGGGCTAAAAAACATTCAGTACTTC
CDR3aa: CASSLKTGLKNIQYF

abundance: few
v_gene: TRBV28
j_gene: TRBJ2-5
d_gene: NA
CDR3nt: TGTGCCAGCAGCAGCCACCGGAGGCTGTCTCAGACCCAGTACTTC
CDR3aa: CASSSHRRLSQTQYF

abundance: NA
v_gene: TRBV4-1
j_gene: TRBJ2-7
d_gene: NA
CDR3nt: TGCGCCAGCAGACGCACGTTCCGGGACACCGCCTACGAGCAGTACTTC
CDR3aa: CASRRTFRDTAYEQYF

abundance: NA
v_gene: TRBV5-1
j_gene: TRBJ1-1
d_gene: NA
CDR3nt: TGCGCCAGCAGCTCCCAGGGGACCACTGAAGCTTTCTTT
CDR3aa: CASSSQGTTEAFF

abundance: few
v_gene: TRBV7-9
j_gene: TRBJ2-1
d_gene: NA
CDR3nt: TGTGCCGGCGCGGGGGACAGCTCCTACAATGAGCAGTTCTTC
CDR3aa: CAGAGDSSYNEQFF

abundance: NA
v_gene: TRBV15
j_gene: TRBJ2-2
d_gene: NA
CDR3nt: TGTGCCACCAGCAGACCTACGAACACCGGGGAGCTGTTTTTT
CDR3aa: CATSRPTNTGELFF